A selection of T cell receptor beta chains follows, all from one sample in a study of blood T cell repertoires in COVID-19. Produced via immunoSEQ multiplex PCR; TCRdb's table is partial and in-frame only. The sample lists 120,000 or so clones; roughly 79% were seen once. The source material was peripheral blood. The source of these receptors is a human donor in a cohort sampled during active COVID-19. CDR3s include the opening cysteine and the closing phenylalanine or tryptophan. A D gene is named only where the DNA matches it firmly. Size is omitted from some rows. Given values are once, few, many or a class for expanded clones.

clone size	CDR3 length	D gene	V gene	J gene	CDR3 DNA	CDR3 protein
-	15	TRBD1	TRBV18	TRBJ1-1	TGTGCCAGCTCACTCGGACAGGGCCCGAACACTGAAGCTTTCTTT	CASSLGQGPNTEAFF
few	15	-	TRBV5-1	TRBJ2-6	TGCGCCAGCAGCCCGGACAGAGTCGGGGCCAACGTCCTGACTTTC	CASSPDRVGANVLTF
few	15	TRBD1	TRBV9	TRBJ2-1	TGTGCCAGCAGCGTTGGGACAGGAGAATACAATGAGCAGTTCTTC	CASSVGTGEYNEQFF
-	17	TRBD1	TRBV5-4	TRBJ1-6	TGTGCCAGCAGCTACCGACAGGGTTTGGTTATCGATTCACCCCTCCACTTT	CASSYRQGLVIDSPLHF
-	14	TRBD1	TRBV28	TRBJ1-4	TGTGCCAGCAGTCCAGGGGGCGCTTCGGAAAAACTGTTTTTT	CASSPGGASEKLFF
-	16	TRBD2	TRBV5-1	TRBJ2-3	TGCGCCAGCAGCTTGGGACTAGCGGGAAGCACAGATACGCAGTATTTT	CASSLGLAGSTDTQYF
-	15	TRBD1	TRBV7-6	TRBJ1-3	TGTGCCAGCAGCAGATTACAGGGGGTTGGAAACACCATATATTTT	CASSRLQGVGNTIYF
-	15	TRBD1	TRBV7-2	TRBJ2-5	TGTGCCAGCAGCCCCGACAGGGCCTTCCAAGAGACCCAGTACTTC	CASSPDRAFQETQYF
once	15	TRBD1	TRBV2	TRBJ1-6	TGTGCCAGCAGTGGCGGAGGGGGCACCAATTCACCCCTCCACTTT	CASSGGGGTNSPLHF
-	14	TRBD1	TRBV10-2	TRBJ2-3	TGCGCCACCAAGGGGACAGGGAGGGAAGATACGCAGTATTTT	CATKGTGREDTQYF
once	13	-	TRBV6-2/TRBV6-3	TRBJ1-2	TGTGCCAGCAGTCAACAGGGATATGGTGGCTACACCTTC	CASSQQGYGGYTF
-	16	TRBD2	TRBV7-2	TRBJ2-7	TGTGCCAGCAGCCTCACACTAGCGGGGGGGCCCTTCGAGCAGTACTTC	CASSLTLAGGPFEQYF